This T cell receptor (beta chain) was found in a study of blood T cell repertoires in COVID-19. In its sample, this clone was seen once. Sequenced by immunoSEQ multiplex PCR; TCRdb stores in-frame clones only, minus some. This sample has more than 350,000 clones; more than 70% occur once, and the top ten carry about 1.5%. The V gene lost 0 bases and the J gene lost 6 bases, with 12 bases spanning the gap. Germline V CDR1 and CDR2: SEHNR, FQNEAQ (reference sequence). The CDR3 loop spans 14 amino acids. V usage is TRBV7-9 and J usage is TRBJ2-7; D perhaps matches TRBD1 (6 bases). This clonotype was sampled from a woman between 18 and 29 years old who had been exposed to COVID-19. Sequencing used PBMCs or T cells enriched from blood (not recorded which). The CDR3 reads CASSLAAGDVEQYF. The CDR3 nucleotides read TGTGCCAGCAGCTTAGCCGCAGGGGACGTCGAGCAGTACTTC.